In this sample, the clone carrying this T cell receptor beta chain turned up many times. These data come from a study of T cells in Graves' hyperthyroidism and ophthalmopathy. The overall study: Peripheral blood was taken when the disease was first diagnosed, before any treatment began.

The germline V gene has CDR1 SEHNR and CDR2 FQNEAQ (reference sequence). This CDR3 contains 13 residues. The germline V and J ends were trimmed by 2 bases and 5 bases, with 9 bases remaining between them. From RNA transcripts, TCR beta CDR3 regions were amplified. Researchers ran a first-round RT-PCR on the TCR CDR3 using the HTBI primer set. TCRdb analysed the multiplex PCR reads with MiXCR anew, one entry per CDR3 protein. Of over 700,000 distinct CDR3 sequences listed, 35% to 40% are singletons. Hyperthyroidism had been newly diagnosed in patients aged 18 to 65, and its duration was under 2 months.

The sequence was obtained from a man between 18 and 29 years old with Graves' hyperthyroidism. Sequencing used blood. V gene TRBV7-9 combines with J gene TRBJ2-5; D remains unclear. CDR3 region: CASSLNGAETQYF. CDR3 nucleotide sequence: TGTGCCAGCAGCTTAAACGGTGCGGAGACCCAGTACTTC.